The next 17 T cell receptor beta chains were all read from a single sample in a study of T cell responses to AZD1222 COVID-19 vaccine. Clones were read by immunoSEQ multiplex PCR, and TCRdb kept only the in-frame ones, dropping some. The table records about 140,000 clones, 75% to 95% of them present only once. Sequenced here: peripheral blood, sampled 28 days after the second dose of the MenACWY control vaccine. The source of these receptors is an adult who received the MenACWY meningococcal vaccine as a control.

This clone was counted once. The rearrangement uses TRBV10-2 and TRBJ2-1; 10 bases map to TRBD2. Losses at the gene ends were 4 bases for V and 9 bases for J; bases not matched to a gene: 9. Germline V lookup: CDR1 WSHSY, CDR2 SAAADI. The length of the CDR3 is 15 residues. The CDR3 sequence: CASSALSGRASEQFF. The CDR3, as DNA: TGCGCCAGCAGTGCCCTAAGCGGGAGGGCCAGTGAGCAGTTCTTC.

The table lists this clone with a few counts. The chain recombines TRBV7-9 with TRBJ2-2; D remains ambiguous. V gave up 1 base and J gave up 1 base, with 13 bases separating them. This CDR3 comprises 17 residues. Germline values: CDR1 SEHNR, CDR2 FQNEAQ (reference sequence). DNA for the CDR3: TGTGCCAGCAGCTTAGTAGTACAGACTGGGAACACCGGGGAGCTGTTTTTT. Its translation: CASSLVVQTGNTGELFF.

The chain combines TRBV7-9 with TRBJ2-1; D unclear. Looked up from germline, CDR1 is SEHNR and CDR2 is FQNEAQ (reference sequence). Deletions cut 1 base from V and 5 bases from J, with 9 bases between. This CDR3 contains 14 residues. CDR3 in DNA: TGTGCCAGCAGCTTAGGGGGTTGGAACAATGAGCAGTTCTTC. Protein product: CASSLGGWNNEQFF. Full variable domain (rest looked up from reference TRBV7-9 and TRBJ2-1): DTGVSQNPRHKITKRGQNVTFRCDPISEHNRLYWYRQTLGQGPEFLTYFQNEAQLEKSRLLSDRFSAERPKGSFSTLEIQRTEQGDSAMYLCASSLGGWNNEQFFGPGTRLTVL.

J is TRBJ1-4 and V is TRBV7-2; 7 bases align to TRBD1. The CDR3 is made up of 15 amino acids. V was pared by 3 bases and J by 5 bases, with 6 bases of the junction left unmatched. CDR1 is SGHTA and CDR2 is FQGNSA in the germline V gene. CDR3 DNA: TGTGCCAGCAGCTTCCAAGGGGGCCCGAATGAAAAACTGTTTTTT. This gives the protein CASSFQGGPNEKLFF.

This sequence joins TRBV28 and TRBJ1-2; tentatively, D is TRBD1 (5 bases). Looked up from germline, CDR1 is MDHEN and CDR2 is SYDVKM. The CDR3 length is 13 residues. With 6 bases removed from V and 7 bases from J, the gap between germline ends came to 15 bases. The chain's CDR3 is CASRGETFSGYTF. The DNA of the CDR3 is TGTGCCAGCAGGGGGGAGACTTTTTCTGGCTACACCTTC.

The count of this clone is one. The V and J genes are TRBV29-1 and TRBJ1-1; TRBD1 matches at 7 bases. In germline, CDR1 is SQVTM, CDR2 ANQGSEA. The CDR3 contains 13 residues. With 2 bases clipped from V and 4 bases from J, the junction kept 4 bases outside the gene matches. The CDR3 DNA follows: TGCAGCGTTGAAAGACAGGGAGGCACTGAAGCTTTCTTT. Translating it yields CSVERQGGTEAFF.

The chain uses TRBV2 and TRBJ2-7, with TRBD2 matching over 11 bases. V dropped 4 bases and J dropped 4; count of bases not matched to a gene: 3. This CDR3 is built from 14 residues. The germline V gene encodes CDR1 SNHLY and CDR2 FYNNEI. The DNA of the CDR3 is TGTGCCAGCAGTGTACTAGCGGGAGTTTACGAGCAGTACTTC. It translates to CASSVLAGVYEQYF. Supplemented by reference TRBV2 and TRBJ2-7, the full variable domain reads EPEVTQTPSHQVTQMGQEVILRCVPISNHLYFYWYRQILGQKVEFLVSFYNNEISEKSEIFDDQFSVERPDGSNFTLKIRSTKLEDSAMYFCASSVLAGVYEQYFGPGTRLTVT.

The chain joins TRBV6-5 to TRBJ2-1; maybe TRBD2 (5 bases). CDR1 and CDR2 (germline): MNHEY, SVGAGI. Trimming shortened V by 3 bases and J by 5 bases, and 14 bases separated the two germline ends. The CDR3 is 15 amino acids. CDR3 protein: CASSYNALLDNEQFF. The CDR3 region has the DNA TGTGCCAGCAGTTATAATGCCTTACTAGACAATGAGCAGTTCTTC.

V usage is TRBV3-1 (or the pseudogene TRBV3-2) and J usage is TRBJ1-6, with D unclear. The germline CDR1 and CDR2 sequences are LGHDT and YNNKEL (reference sequence). There are 15 residues in the CDR3. V gave up 1 base and J gave up 13 bases, with 17 bases separating them. Written as DNA, the CDR3 is TGTGCCAGCAGCCAAGTGGAAGGCCCCGCCGGCCCCCTCCACTTT. Translated, it gives CASSQVEGPAGPLHF.

V is TRBV11-2 and J is TRBJ1-1; D gene ambiguous. The CDR3 spans 16 residues. Germline V gives CDR1 SGHAT, CDR2 FQNNGV. Trimming cost V 5 bases and J 3 bases, with 19 bases left between them. CDR3 amino acids: CASSPKFGFSDTEAFF. DNA of the CDR3: TGTGCCAGCAGCCCAAAATTCGGGTTTTCGGACACTGAAGCTTTCTTT.

The chain uses TRBV28 and TRBJ1-1; no definite D call. The CDR3 totals 14 residues. Germline CDR1 MDHEN, CDR2 SYDVKM. V shed 2 bases and J shed 1 base, with 8 bases lying between them. CDR3 sequence: CASSLIRTNTEAFF. CDR3 bases: TGTGCCAGCAGTTTAATCAGAACGAACACTGAAGCTTTCTTT.

The chain carries TRBV25-1 and TRBJ1-6, with D perhaps matching TRBD1 (6 bases). The CDR3 covers 17 residues. Germline CDR1 MGHDK, CDR2 SYGVNS. V was clipped by 3 bases and J by 0 bases, with 12 bases between them. The CDR3 region has the DNA TGTGCCAGCAGTGACCAGGGACAAAACTCCTATAATTCACCCCTCCACTTT. Its protein is CASSDQGQNSYNSPLHF.

In this sample, this clone turned up a few times. This CDR3 is also generated by other DNA sequences in the sample. The gene calls are TRBV5-1 and TRBJ1-5; weak D call: TRBD1 (5 bases). V was pared by 2 bases and J by 2 bases, with 8 bases between. This CDR3 spans 14 amino acids. Per the germline V gene, CDR1 is SGHRS and CDR2 is YFSETQ. Written as DNA, the CDR3 is TGCGCCAGCAGCTTAGGGGACGGCAATCAGCCCCAGCATTTT. Translating it yields CASSLGDGNQPQHF.

The chain employs TRBV6-5 and TRBJ1-2; perhaps TRBD1 as D (5 bases). Trimming stripped 6 bases from V and 3 bases from J, with 11 bases between. The CDR3 extends over 13 amino acids. Germline lookup yields CDR1 MNHEY and CDR2 SVGAGI. CDR3 residues: CASRFRAHYGYTF. The CDR3 bases are TGTGCCAGCAGATTCAGGGCTCACTATGGCTACACCTTC.

This rearrangement joins TRBV28 to TRBJ2-3; tentative D call: TRBD2 (6 bases). The V gene's germline CDR1 is MDHEN and CDR2 SYDVKM. This CDR3 is 13 amino acids long. V lost 7 bases and J lost 4, with 12 bases in between. The CDR3 is CASKRGKSDTQYF. CDR3 nucleotides: TGTGCCAGCAAACGGGGGAAGTCAGATACGCAGTATTTT.

The V gene is TRBV4-1, the J gene TRBJ1-2; D not resolved. This CDR3 has 15 residues. From germline, CDR1 is MGHRA and CDR2 YSYEKL. V lost 0 bases to trimming and J lost 3 bases, with 11 bases between them. Written as DNA, the CDR3 is TGCGCCAGCAGCCAAGAAAGCGGGCCCTACTATGGCTACACCTTC. This codes for CASSQESGPYYGYTF.

The rearrangement uses TRBV3-1 (or the pseudogene TRBV3-2) and TRBJ1-5, with D possibly TRBD1 on 5 matching bases. V shed 3 bases and J shed 1 base, with 13 bases lying between them. This CDR3 comprises 16 residues. Germline loops: CDR1 LGHDT, CDR2 YNNKEL (reference sequence). CDR3 residues: CASSHGGSGSNQPQHF. The CDR3 coding sequence is TGTGCCAGCAGCCACGGAGGGTCAGGGAGCAATCAGCCCCAGCATTTT.